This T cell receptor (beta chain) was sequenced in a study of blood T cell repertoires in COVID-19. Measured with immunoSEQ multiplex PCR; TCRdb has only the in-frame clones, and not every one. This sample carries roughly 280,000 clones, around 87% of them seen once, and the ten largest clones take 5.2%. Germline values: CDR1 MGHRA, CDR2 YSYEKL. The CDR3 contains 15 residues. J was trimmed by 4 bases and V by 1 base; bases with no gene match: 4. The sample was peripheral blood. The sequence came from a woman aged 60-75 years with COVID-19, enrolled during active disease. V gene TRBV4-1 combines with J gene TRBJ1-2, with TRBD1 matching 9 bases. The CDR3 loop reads CASSQGQGVTYGYTF. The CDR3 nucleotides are TGCGCCAGCAGCCAAGGACAGGGGGTCACCTATGGCTACACCTTC.